A single T cell receptor (beta chain) is shown here with its context. Its antigen is unknown. This sample was taken from a study of cytomegalovirus exposure and HLA in healthy donors. Study background: Early released data comprised about 90 million unique TCRs from HLA-typed donors. When 398 donors were genotyped, just over 80% of them were found to fall in the Caucasian-associated ancestry cluster. Study observations and caveats: Earlier findings revealed that most TCR beta V segments proved productive either about 87% or about 30% of the time. Later analysis identified some 16,000 TCR beta sequences associated with HLA alleles, using a false discovery rate threshold of 0.05.

The PCR employed 60 Vbeta primers together with 13 Jbeta primers. Measured with immunoSEQ multiplex PCR; TCRdb has only the in-frame clones, and not every one. The data show about 74,000 clones, roughly 72% seen once. From germline, CDR1 is SGHRS and CDR2 YFSETQ. Trimming took 4 bases from V and 2 from J, leaving 11 bases between them. This CDR3 spans 14 amino acids. The chain carries TRBV5-1 and TRBJ2-3, with D possibly TRBD2 on 7 matching bases. Material for sequencing was PBMCs. The TCR originated in a woman aged 35 to 49 in good health and CMV-seropositive. The CDR3 loop is CASSAGDTTDTQYF. The CDR3 nucleotides are TGCGCCAGCAGCGCGGGGGACACCACAGATACGCAGTATTTT.